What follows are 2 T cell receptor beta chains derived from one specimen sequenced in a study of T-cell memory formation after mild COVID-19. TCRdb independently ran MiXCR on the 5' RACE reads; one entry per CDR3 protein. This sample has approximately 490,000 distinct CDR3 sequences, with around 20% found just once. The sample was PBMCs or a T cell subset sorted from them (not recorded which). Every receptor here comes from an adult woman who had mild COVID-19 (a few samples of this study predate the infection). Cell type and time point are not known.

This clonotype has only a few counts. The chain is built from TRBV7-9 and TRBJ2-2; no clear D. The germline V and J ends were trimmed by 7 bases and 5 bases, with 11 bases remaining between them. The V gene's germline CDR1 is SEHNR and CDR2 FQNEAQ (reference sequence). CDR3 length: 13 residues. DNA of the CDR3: TGTGCCAGCAACCGGATTTTAACCGGGGAGCTGTTTTTT. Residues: CASNRILTGELFF. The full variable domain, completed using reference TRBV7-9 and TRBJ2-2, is DTGVSQNPRHKITKRGQNVTFRCDPISEHNRLYWYRQTLGQGPEFLTYFQNEAQLEKSRLLSDRFSAERPKGSFSTLEIQRTEQGDSAMYLCASNRILTGELFFGEGSRLTVL.

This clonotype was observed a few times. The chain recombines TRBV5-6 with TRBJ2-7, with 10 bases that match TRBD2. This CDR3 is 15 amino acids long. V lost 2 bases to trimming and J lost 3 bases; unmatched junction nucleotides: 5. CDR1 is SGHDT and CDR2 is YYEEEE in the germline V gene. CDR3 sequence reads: CASSLTGTSDYEQYF. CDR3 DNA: TGTGCCAGCAGCTTAACCGGGACTAGCGACTACGAGCAGTACTTC.